The 19 T cell receptor beta chains listed next were all sequenced from one sample in a study of glioma-infiltrating T cells. TCR alpha and beta CDR3 regions were amplified from RNA using iRepertoire nested multiplex PCR. TCRdb re-called the multiplex PCR reads through MiXCR, storing one row per CDR3 protein. This sample has roughly 130,000 distinct CDR3 sequences; around 25% occur once, and the top ten carry roughly a quarter. The material sequenced was glioma tissue, nonneoplastic brain tissue, or PBMCs (not recorded which). These receptors came from a human donor with low-grade glioma or glioblastoma, undergoing nonglioma brain surgery, or in good health (not recorded which).

The chain links TRBV6-1 to TRBJ2-2; possible D gene TRBD2, 6 bases. CDR1 MNHNS and CDR2 SASEGT come from the germline V gene. V dropped 7 bases and J dropped 0 bases, with 12 bases sitting between them. This CDR3 is 15 amino acids long. The CDR3 region has the DNA TGTGCCAGCACAGGGCGGGGAGCGAACACCGGGGAGCTGTTTTTT. Encoded protein: CASTGRGANTGELFF.

This clonotype has ten or more counts. The chain joins TRBV7-9 to TRBJ1-1; no clear D gene. Germline assignment: CDR1 SEHNR and CDR2 FQNEAQ (reference sequence). The CDR3 sequence is 12 residues long. Trimming cost V 11 bases and J 0 bases, with 10 bases left between them. CDR3 bases: TGTGCCTTGAGGGAAGTGAACACTGAAGCTTTCTTT. This encodes CALREVNTEAFF.

The chain recombines TRBV7-8 with TRBJ2-3, with D perhaps TRBD1 or TRBD2 (5 bases each). Germline CDR1 is SGHVS and CDR2 is FQNEAQ. Trimming pared 5 bases from V and 6 bases from J, leaving 12 bases between. The CDR3 spans 13 residues. CDR3 sequence reads: CASSLDRGDTQYF. The CDR3 DNA follows: TGTGCCAGCAGCCTTGACAGAGGGGATACGCAGTATTTT. Full variable domain (outside the CDR3, taken from reference TRBV7-8 and TRBJ2-3): GAGVSQSPRYKVAKRGQDVALRCDPISGHVSLFWYQQALGQGPEFLTYFQNEAQLDKSGLPSDRFFAERPEGSVSTLKIQRTQQEDSAVYLCASSLDRGDTQYFGPGTRLTVL.

This chain uses TRBV24-1 with TRBJ2-1; 7 bases are a match to TRBD2. The germline CDR1 and CDR2 sequences are KGHDR and SFDVKD. After removal of 3 bases from V and 6 bases from J, the junction contained 7 bases not matched to a gene. The CDR3 is 15 residues long. The CDR3, as DNA: TGTGCCACCAGTGATATCCTAGCGGAGTTCAATGAGCAGTTCTTC. Its translation is CATSDILAEFNEQFF.

This clonotype occurred a few times. The CDR3: CASSAPETTREAFF. The CDR3 region has the DNA TGTGCCAGCAGTGCCCCCGAGACAACCCGCGAAGCTTTCTTT. The chain combines TRBV6-1 with TRBJ1-1; D remains unclear. Germline values: CDR1 MNHNS, CDR2 SASEGT. The CDR3 is made up of 14 amino acids. V gave up 4 bases and J gave up 8 bases, with 17 bases separating them.

This chain connects TRBV20-1 to TRBJ1-4; D remains unclear. The CDR3 loop spans 13 amino acids. CDR1 DFQATT and CDR2 SNEGSKA come from the germline V gene (reference sequence). V was pared by 2 bases and J by 1 base, with 5 bases between. The CDR3, as DNA: TGCAGTGCTAGATTCGGAACTAATGAAAAACTGTTTTTT. This translates into CSARFGTNEKLFF.

This clonotype was recorded at least ten times. V and J are TRBV20-1 and TRBJ1-1; 12 nucleotides match TRBD1. V lost 2 bases and J lost 5; bases outside the gene matches: 9. Germline V CDR1 and CDR2: DFQATT, SNEGSKA (reference sequence). The CDR3 has 16 residues. In nucleotides, the CDR3 is TGCAGTGCTAGACTACCGGGACAGGGGGCAAATACTGAAGCTTTCTTT. Encoded protein: CSARLPGQGANTEAFF.

This clonotype was seen a few times. The chain joins TRBV3-1 to TRBJ1-2; 9 nucleotides agree with TRBD1. The V segment lost 0 bases and the J segment 3 bases; nucleotides outside the gene matches: 5. This CDR3 is 16 amino acids long. The germline gives CDR1 LGHDT, CDR2 YNNKEL (reference sequence). CDR3 amino acids: CASSQDWDRAHYGYTF. In DNA, the CDR3 is TGTGCCAGCAGCCAAGACTGGGACAGGGCACACTATGGCTACACCTTC.

This clonotype was picked up a small number of times. The chain links TRBV20-1 to TRBJ2-3; D remains ambiguous. CDR3 length: 15 amino acids. In germline, CDR1 is DFQATT, CDR2 SNEGSKA (reference sequence). Deletions cut 6 bases from V and 0 bases from J, with 16 bases between. The CDR3 loop is CSASPLFSSTDTQYF. The CDR3 DNA is TGCAGTGCCAGTCCCCTCTTCTCTAGCACAGATACGCAGTATTTT.

This clonotype was found many times. J is TRBJ1-3 and V is TRBV20-1; D unclear. Germline lookup yields CDR1 DFQATT and CDR2 SNEGSKA (reference sequence). The CDR3 extends over 14 amino acids. V was shortened by 0 bases and J by 4 bases, with 10 bases between the two germline ends. The CDR3 loop is CSARDRGWGNTIYF. CDR3 nucleotide sequence: TGCAGTGCTAGAGATCGGGGATGGGGAAACACCATATATTTT.

The chain links TRBV7-6 to TRBJ1-2; 7 bases map to TRBD1. Germline CDR1 SGHVS, CDR2 FNYEAQ. J lost 5 bases, V lost 5 bases, and 8 bases had no gene match. This CDR3 region has 14 residues. CDR3 amino acids: CASSPREGAYGYTF. The CDR3 DNA reads as TGTGCCAGCAGCCCACGGGAGGGGGCGTATGGCTACACCTTC.

The V gene is TRBV7-3, the J gene TRBJ2-5, with D perhaps assigned TRBD1 or TRBD2 (5 bases each). The CDR3 sequence is 15 residues long. The germline V and J ends were trimmed by 5 bases and 2 bases, with 15 bases remaining between them. Germline-derived CDR1 and CDR2 are SGHTA and FQGTGA. CDR3 bases: TGTGCCAGCAGCCCGCGCCAGGGCGGGCAAGAGACCCAGTACTTC. Its protein product is CASSPRQGGQETQYF. The variable domain in full, completed from reference TRBV7-3 and TRBJ2-5, reads GAGVSQTPSNKVTEKGKYVELRCDPISGHTALYWYRQSLGQGPEFLIYFQGTGAADDSGLPNDRFFAVRPEGSVSTLKIQRTERGDSAVYLCASSPRQGGQETQYFGPGTRLLVL.

This clonotype appeared many times. The chain links TRBV7-2 to TRBJ2-7; perhaps D is TRBD1 or TRBD2 (6 bases each). Germline V lookup: CDR1 SGHTA, CDR2 FQGNSA. This CDR3 is built from 13 residues. V lost 7 bases, J lost 2 bases, and 12 bases lay in between. The CDR3 DNA follows: TGTGCCAGCACTCGGGGGCTTACCTACGAGCAGTACGTC. Translating gives CASTRGLTYEQYV.

This clonotype was seen many times. This CDR3 is CASSRQSSTDTQYF. For the CDR3, the DNA is TGCGCCAGCAGTCGACAGAGCAGCACAGATACGCAGTATTTT. The chain joins TRBV4-1 to TRBJ2-3, with TRBD1 as a possible D gene (5 bases). CDR3 length: 14 amino acids. Trimming shortened V by 6 bases and J by 0 bases, and 10 bases separated the two germline ends. Germline V gene lookup returns CDR1 MGHRA and CDR2 YSYEKL.

Points on this clonotype: The junction shows a germline mismatch at one end, possibly a read error. The chain has TRBV12-3 or TRBV12-4 and TRBJ2-3; maybe TRBD2 (5 bases). The CDR3 contains 13 residues. CDR3 sequence reads: CASSFSKGDPQYF. CDR3 DNA sequence: TGTGCCAGCAGTTTCTCGAAGGGAGATCCGCAGTATTTT.

The rearrangement links TRBV28 to TRBJ2-3; TRBD2 aligns across 11 bases. The CDR3 is 16 amino acids. Germline lookup yields CDR1 MDHEN and CDR2 SYDVKM. The trim removed 4 bases at V and 7 bases at J, leaving 10 bases unmatched. As DNA, the CDR3 is TGTGCCAGCAGTTCCGGTAGCGGGGGGGCCTGGTATACGCAGTATTTT. This codes for CASSSGSGGAWYTQYF. The whole variable domain, filled in from reference TRBV28 and TRBJ2-3, reads DVKVTQSSRYLVKRTGEKVFLECVQDMDHENMFWYRQDPGLGLRLIYFSYDVKMKEKGDIPEGYSVSREKKERFSLILESASTNQTSMYLCASSSGSGGAWYTQYFGPGTRLTVL.

About this clonotype: This clone may be a read error of a much larger clone one base away. The V and J genes are TRBV7-2 and TRBJ2-5; 8 bases are a match to TRBD2. CDR3 length: 14 residues. CDR1 SGHTA and CDR2 FQGNSA come from the germline V gene. CDR3 protein: CASSFGLAQETQHF. CDR3 DNA: TGTGCCAGCAGCTTCGGACTAGCCCAAGAGACCCAGCACTTC.

J is TRBJ1-1 and V is TRBV10-3; 10 nucleotides match TRBD1. The length of the CDR3 is 13 residues. CDR1 and CDR2 (germline): ENHRY, SYGVKD. J was trimmed by 5 bases and V by 7 bases; bases with no gene match: 4. The CDR3 DNA reads as TGTGCCATCAAAGGGACAGGGGAAACTGAAGCTTTCTTT. The encoded protein is CAIKGTGETEAFF.

This clonotype turned up a few times. CDR3 DNA sequence: TGCAGTGCTTTACAGGGGGCAGGGAACACCGGGGAGCTGTTTTTT. It yields the protein CSALQGAGNTGELFF. This rearrangement joins TRBV20-1 to TRBJ2-2, with 9 positions matching TRBD1. The CDR3 is 15 residues long. Germline CDR1 reads DFQATT; CDR2 reads SNEGSKA (reference sequence). The J segment lost 1 base and the V segment lost 5 bases, leaving 5 bases of the junction unmatched.